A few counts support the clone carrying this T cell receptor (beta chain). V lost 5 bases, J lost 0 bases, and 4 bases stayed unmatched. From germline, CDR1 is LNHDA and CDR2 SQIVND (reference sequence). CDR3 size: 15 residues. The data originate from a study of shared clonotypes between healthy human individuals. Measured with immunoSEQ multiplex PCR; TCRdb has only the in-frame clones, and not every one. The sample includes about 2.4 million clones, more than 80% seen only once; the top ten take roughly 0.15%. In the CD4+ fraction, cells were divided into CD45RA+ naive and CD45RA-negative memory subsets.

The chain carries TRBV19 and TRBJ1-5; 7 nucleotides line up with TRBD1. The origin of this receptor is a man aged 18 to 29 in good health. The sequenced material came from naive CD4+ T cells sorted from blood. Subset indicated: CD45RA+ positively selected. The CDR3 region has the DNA TGTGCCAGTAGTTCAGACAGGGCTAGCAATCAGCCCCAGCATTTT. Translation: CASSSDRASNQPQHF.